This TCR beta chain was identified in a study of T-cell memory formation after mild COVID-19. Study-wide results and caveats: Memory sampled before infection contained some responding clones, suggesting cross-reactive memory joined.

Worth noting for this clonotype: The antigen is unknown.

Trimming at V came to 2 bases and at J to 9 bases, leaving 10 bases not matched to a gene. The CDR3 has 16 amino acids. Germline CDR1 KGHSH, CDR2 LQKENI. TCRdb reprocessed the 5' RACE reads via MiXCR and lists one record per CDR3 protein. The table has just over 60,000 distinct CDR3 sequences, about 9.4% seen once; the top ten hold around 1.1%. This chain uses TRBV18 with TRBJ2-1; TRBD2 agrees at 10 bases. The clonotype originates from a man aged 18 to 29 who had mild COVID-19 (a few samples of this study predate the infection). Cell type and time point are not known. Sequences were obtained from PBMCs or a T cell subset sorted from them (not recorded which). DNA of the CDR3: TGTGCCAGCTCACCATCCCCCGCTAGCGGGGGCCCTGAGCAGTTCTTC. Translating it yields CASSPSPASGGPEQFF. Using reference TRBV18 and TRBJ2-1 for the parts outside the CDR3, the full variable domain is NAGVMQNPRHLVRRRGQEARLRCSPMKGHSHVYWYRQLPEEGLKFMVYLQKENIIDESGMPKERFSAEFPKEGPSILRIQQVVRGDSAAYFCASSPSPASGGPEQFFGPGTRLTVL.